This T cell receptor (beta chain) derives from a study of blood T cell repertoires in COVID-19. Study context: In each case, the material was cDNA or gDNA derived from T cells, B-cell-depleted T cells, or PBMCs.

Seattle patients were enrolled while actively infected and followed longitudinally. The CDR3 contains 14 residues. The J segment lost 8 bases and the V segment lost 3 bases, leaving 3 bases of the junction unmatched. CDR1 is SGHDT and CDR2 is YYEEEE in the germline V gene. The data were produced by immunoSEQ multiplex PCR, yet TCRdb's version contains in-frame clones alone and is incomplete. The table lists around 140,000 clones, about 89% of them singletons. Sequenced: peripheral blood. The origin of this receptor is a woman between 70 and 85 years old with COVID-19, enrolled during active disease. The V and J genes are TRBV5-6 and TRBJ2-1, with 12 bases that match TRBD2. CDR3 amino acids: CASSYGLAGYEQFF. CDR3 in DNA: TGTGCCAGCAGCTATGGACTAGCGGGGTATGAGCAGTTCTTC.